Shown below are 28 T cell receptor beta chains from a single sample sequenced in a study of post-analysis software for immune sequencing data. Study outcomes and limitations: Compared with controls, patients had more of five TRBV segments, including TRBV5-6, TRBV5-1 and TRBV20-1.

cDNA libraries for TCR beta contained unique molecular identifiers. TCRdb re-called the PCR reads with MiXCR, one entry per CDR3 protein. This table holds around 710,000 distinct CDR3 sequences, about 45% found once. The antigens for these receptors are not known. The sample was blood. These receptors all come from a girl aged 5 to 17 with multiple sclerosis.

With regard to this clonotype: The junction shows a germline mismatch at one end, possibly a read error. V is TRBV7-2 and J is TRBJ2-4; 7 bases line up with TRBD2. CDR1 and CDR2 (germline): SGHTA, FQGNSA. The CDR3 is made up of 17 amino acids. This CDR3 is CASSLVWGGVAKNFQYF. The DNA for the CDR3 is TGTGCCAGCAGCTTAGTCTGGGGGGGGGTAGCCAAAAACTTTCAGTACTTC.

At least ten counts were recorded for this clonotype. The chain links TRBV6-1 to TRBJ1-5; 8 bases align to TRBD1. After removal of 6 bases from V and 3 bases from J, the junction contained 7 bases not matched to a gene. This CDR3 has 15 amino acids. In germline, CDR1 is MNHNS, CDR2 SASEGT. This CDR3 reads CASRQDRGDNQPQHF. In DNA, the CDR3 is TGTGCCAGCAGACAAGACAGGGGAGACAATCAGCCCCAGCATTTT.

This clonotype was found once. An end of the junction does not agree with germline; a read error may underlie this. This chain joins TRBV29-1 and TRBJ2-1; 7 bases align to TRBD1. This CDR3 has 17 residues. Germline CDR1 SQVTM, CDR2 ANQGSEA. Written as DNA, the CDR3 is TGCAGCATTGAAGATCAGATGGGACAGTACTTCTACAATGAGCAGTTCTTC. Protein sequence: CSIEDQMGQYFYNEQFF.

This clonotype was counted only a few times. The V call is TRBV6-6, the J call TRBJ2-7, with D perhaps matching TRBD1 (6 bases). CDR3 length: 14 residues. Trimming cost V 8 bases and J 0 bases, with 14 bases left between them. Germline CDR1 and CDR2: MNHNY and SVGAGI (reference sequence). The CDR3 region is CASLSGDLSYEQYF. The CDR3 nucleotides read TGTGCCAGCTTATCAGGGGACCTCTCCTACGAGCAGTACTTC.

The rearrangement links TRBV24-1 to TRBJ2-5, with 7 bases identical to TRBD2. V shed 9 bases, J shed 3 bases, and the junction held 3 bases outside the gene matches. This CDR3 spans 12 amino acids. Germline lookup yields CDR1 KGHDR and CDR2 SFDVKD. The CDR3 loop is CATGGGEETQYF. CDR3 nucleotide sequence: TGTGCCACCGGGGGGGGTGAAGAGACCCAGTACTTC.

The rearrangement links TRBV7-8 to TRBJ2-7; 9 bases match TRBD1. The V gene end was trimmed by 5 bases and the J gene end by 3 bases; junction bases not matched to a gene: 5. CDR1 is SGHVS, CDR2 FQNEAQ, per germline. The CDR3 has 14 residues. CDR3 nucleotide sequence: TGTGCCAGCAGCCACCAGGGACAGGGCTACGAGCAGTACTTC. It specifies CASSHQGQGYEQYF.

CDR3 coding DNA: TGTGCCACCAGCAGAGATTTGGGACAGGGACGGAATGAGCAGTTCTTC. Its protein is CATSRDLGQGRNEQFF. This chain connects TRBV15 to TRBJ2-1; 9 bases fit TRBD1. This CDR3 is built from 16 residues. Looked up from germline, CDR1 is LNHNV and CDR2 is YYDKDF (reference sequence). The trim removed 0 bases at V and 7 bases at J, leaving 7 bases unmatched.

The gene calls are TRBV7-2 and TRBJ2-3; TRBD1 agrees at 7 bases. The CDR3 spans 18 residues. The V segment lost 4 bases and the J segment 3 bases; nucleotides outside the gene matches: 16. Looked up from germline, CDR1 is SGHTA and CDR2 is FQGNSA. Written as DNA, the CDR3 is TGTGCCAGCAGCTCAGACAGGGAGTGGCGGTTTAGGACAGATACGCAGTATTTT. Translation: CASSSDREWRFRTDTQYF.

The chain has TRBV7-9 and TRBJ2-5; no clear D gene. The end of the DNA is better explained by TRBJ2-7, so the J call may be wrong. Germline CDR1 reads SEHNR; CDR2 reads FQNEAQ (reference sequence). This CDR3 is 16 amino acids long. CDR3 sequence: CASSSSQDPVRYEQYF. The CDR3 bases are TGTGCCAGCAGCTCGTCCCAGGACCCGGTACGGTACGAGCAGTACTTC.

This sequence joins TRBV7-2 and TRBJ2-3, with D perhaps assigned TRBD1 or TRBD2 (6 bases each). Germline CDR1 reads SGHTA; CDR2 reads FQGNSA. The CDR3 sequence is 17 residues long. Trimming removed 6 bases from V and 0 bases from J, with 19 bases in between. The CDR3 loop reads CASRGAGNPASTDTQYF. As DNA, the CDR3 is TGTGCCAGCAGGGGGGCGGGAAATCCTGCTAGCACAGATACGCAGTATTTT.

The chain carries TRBV9 and TRBJ2-5, with D possibly matching TRBD1 (6 bases). CDR1 and CDR2 (germline): SGDLS, YYNGEE. Trimming stripped 3 bases from V and 5 bases from J, with 14 bases between. The CDR3 is 14 amino acids. This CDR3 reads CASSGLSRGETQYF. In DNA, the CDR3 is TGTGCCAGCAGCGGTTTAAGTAGGGGGGAGACCCAGTACTTC.

This chain joins TRBV2 and TRBJ2-3; 7 positions match TRBD2. The J segment lost 4 bases and the V segment lost 8 bases, leaving 9 bases of the junction unmatched. Germline V gene data show CDR1 as SNHLY and CDR2 as FYNNEI. The CDR3 consists of 14 residues. CDR3 sequence: CASGGSGSADTQYF. DNA of the CDR3: TGTGCCAGCGGCGGGAGTGGGTCTGCAGATACGCAGTATTTT.

DNA of the CDR3: TGCAGCGTTGGTTGGGACAGGGCCTACGAGCAGTACTTC. Its translation: CSVGWDRAYEQYF. This chain connects TRBV29-1 to TRBJ2-7; 9 bases agree with TRBD1. V trimming: 4 bases; J trimming: 2 bases; junction bases outside the gene matches: 3. CDR1 SQVTM and CDR2 ANQGSEA come from the germline V gene. The CDR3 runs to 13 residues.

This clonotype came up a few times. The chain couples TRBV6-1 to TRBJ2-3, with 10 positions matching TRBD2. Germline CDR1 reads MNHNS; CDR2 reads SASEGT. CDR3 length equals 19 residues. The V and J ends lost 6 bases and 0 bases, in that order; junction bases with no gene match: 15. In DNA form, the CDR3 reads TGTGCCAGCAGACAGGTATCCGGGACTAGCGTTATTAGCACAGATACGCAGTATTTT. Protein: CASRQVSGTSVISTDTQYF.

The rearrangement uses TRBV7-8 and TRBJ2-3; 7 bases are shared with TRBD1. This CDR3 has 15 amino acids. The ends lost 5 bases at V and 2 bases at J; junction bases unmatched: 7. Germline loops: CDR1 SGHVS, CDR2 FQNEAQ. The CDR3 protein is CASSTGQANTDTQYF. DNA of the CDR3: TGTGCCAGCAGCACCGGACAGGCTAACACAGATACGCAGTATTTT.

The genes are TRBV4-3 and TRBJ2-5, with 10 bases lining up with TRBD2. Trimming cost V 2 bases and J 2 bases; bases outside gene matches: 11. The CDR3 has 18 amino acids. Germline V CDR1 and CDR2: LGHNA, YSLEER. The CDR3 region is CASSQILAGVGGQETQYF. Here the CDR3 DNA reads TGCGCCAGCAGCCAAATCCTAGCGGGAGTGGGGGGACAAGAGACCCAGTACTTC.

The chain has TRBV6-2 or TRBV6-3 and TRBJ2-7; 7 bases match TRBD1. After removal of 2 bases from V and 3 bases from J, the junction contained 4 bases not matched to a gene. The V gene's germline CDR1 is MNHEY and CDR2 SVGEGT. CDR3 length: 14 residues. CDR3 amino acids: CASSYQGQVYEQYF. The CDR3, as DNA: TGTGCCAGCAGTTACCAAGGACAGGTCTACGAGCAGTACTTC.

This clonotype appeared a few times. This chain links TRBV6-9 with TRBJ2-7; D is perhaps TRBD1 (5 bases). Looked up from germline, CDR1 is MNHGY and CDR2 is SVAAGI. Trimming removed 3 bases at V and 5 bases at J, with 17 bases between. CDR3 length: 15 residues. This CDR3 is CASSYTPTGYHEQYF. CDR3 sequence (DNA): TGTGCCAGCAGTTACACGCCAACAGGTTACCACGAGCAGTACTTC.

The chain links TRBV7-9 to TRBJ2-3, with TRBD1 matching over 10 bases. Germline trimming cut 4 bases from V and 4 bases from J; bases unmatched to any gene: 8. Germline values: CDR1 SEHNR, CDR2 FQNEAQ (reference sequence). There are 16 residues in the CDR3. The CDR3 here is CASSSHSGQGADTQYF. The CDR3 DNA sequence: TGTGCCAGCAGCTCACACAGTGGACAGGGGGCAGATACGCAGTATTTT.

The genes are TRBV6-5 and TRBJ2-1; 10 bases agree with TRBD2. V was clipped by 4 bases and J by 2 bases; unmatched bases: 11. CDR3 length equals 18 residues. CDR1 is MNHEY, CDR2 SVGAGI, per germline. The DNA of the CDR3 is TGTGCCAGCAGTTCCTTTGATAGCGGGAGGAAACCCTACAATGAGCAGTTCTTC. It translates to CASSSFDSGRKPYNEQFF.

This clonotype was picked up a small number of times. The CDR3 region is CSAPRQGLSYEQYF. CDR3 nucleotide sequence: TGCAGTGCTCCCCGACAGGGCCTCTCCTACGAGCAGTACTTC. This rearrangement joins TRBV20-1 to TRBJ2-7, with 7 bases lining up with TRBD1. The CDR3 runs 14 residues. V lost 5 bases and J lost 0; bases outside the gene matches: 7. The germline CDR1 and CDR2 sequences are DFQATT and SNEGSKA (reference sequence).

V is TRBV5-1 and J is TRBJ1-2; 9 bases fit TRBD1. The CDR3 is made up of 15 amino acids. V shed 0 bases and J 8 bases; nucleotides not matched to a gene: 8. Germline CDR1 is SGHRS and CDR2 is YFSETQ. The CDR3 here is CASSLASGQGGGYTF. In nucleotides, the CDR3 is TGCGCCAGCAGCTTGGCCTCGGGACAGGGAGGAGGCTACACCTTC.

This clonotype occurred a few times. The chain is built from TRBV4-3 and TRBJ2-7, with a tentative D call TRBD2 (6 bases). The germline gives CDR1 LGHNA, CDR2 YSLEER. V was cut by 4 bases and J by 7 bases, with 17 bases left in between. The CDR3 totals 14 residues. DNA of the CDR3: TGCGCCAGCAGCCCCACCTCGGGGGACTCGGAGCAGTACTTC. It translates to CASSPTSGDSEQYF.

V gene TRBV27 combines with J gene TRBJ2-5; 13 bases align to TRBD2. The DNA end lines up better with TRBJ2-7; the J call may be wrong. The CDR3 extends over 16 amino acids. Germline loops: CDR1 MNHEY, CDR2 SMNVEV (reference sequence). CDR3 in amino acids: CASSFRGLAGVNEQYF. The CDR3 bases are TGTGCCAGCAGTTTCCGCGGACTAGCGGGAGTTAACGAGCAGTACTTC.

The chain links TRBV4-2 to TRBJ2-1; TRBD1 is a possible D gene (5 bases). This CDR3 comprises 16 residues. Germline loops: CDR1 LGHNA, CDR2 YNFKEQ. Trimming removed 5 bases at V and 9 bases at J, with 23 bases between. The CDR3: CASSVQGQGPLGEQFF. The CDR3 DNA reads as TGTGCCAGCAGCGTCCAAGGGCAGGGTCCCTTGGGTGAGCAGTTCTTC.

In regard to this clonotype: The junction departs from the called germline gene at one end, perhaps through a read error. The rearrangement uses TRBV7-7 and TRBJ2-2, with TRBD2 matching over 10 bases. This CDR3 has 18 residues. Germline V gives CDR1 SSHAT, CDR2 FNYEAQ (reference sequence). The CDR3 bases are TGTGCTAGCAGCTTAGCGCTAGCGGGAGAGGTGGATACCGGGGAGCTGTTTTTT. Encoded protein: CASSLALAGEVDTGELFF.

The V and J genes are TRBV28 and TRBJ1-4, with unresolved D. The germline V and J ends were trimmed by 3 bases and 8 bases, with 10 bases remaining between them. This CDR3 is 13 amino acids long. Germline CDR1 is MDHEN and CDR2 is SYDVKM. The CDR3, as DNA: TGTGCCAGCAGTTTCCGATTGGGGGAAAAACTGTTTTTT. Translated, it gives CASSFRLGEKLFF. Full variable domain (missing parts from reference TRBV28 and TRBJ1-4): DVKVTQSSRYLVKRTGEKVFLECVQDMDHENMFWYRQDPGLGLRLIYFSYDVKMKEKGDIPEGYSVSREKKERFSLILESASTNQTSMYLCASSFRLGEKLFFGSGTQLSVL.

The chain couples TRBV27 to TRBJ2-7, with D possibly TRBD2 on 5 matching bases. V was shortened by 8 bases and J by 3 bases, with 11 bases between the two germline ends. Germline CDR1 and CDR2: MNHEY and SMNVEV (reference sequence). This CDR3 is 12 amino acids long. CDR3 DNA sequence: TGTGCCAGCGAATCGGGGAACTACGAGCAGTACTTC. Encoded protein: CASESGNYEQYF.